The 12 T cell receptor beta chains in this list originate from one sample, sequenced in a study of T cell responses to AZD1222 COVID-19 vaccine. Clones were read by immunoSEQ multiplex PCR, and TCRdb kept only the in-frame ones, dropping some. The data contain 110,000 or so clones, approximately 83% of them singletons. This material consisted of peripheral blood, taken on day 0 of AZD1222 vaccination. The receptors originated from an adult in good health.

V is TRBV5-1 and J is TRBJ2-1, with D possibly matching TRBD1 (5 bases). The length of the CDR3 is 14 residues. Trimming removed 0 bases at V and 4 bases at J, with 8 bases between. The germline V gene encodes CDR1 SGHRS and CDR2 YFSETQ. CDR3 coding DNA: TGCGCCAGCAGCTTGGGACAGTTTTACAATGAGCAGTTCTTC. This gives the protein CASSLGQFYNEQFF.

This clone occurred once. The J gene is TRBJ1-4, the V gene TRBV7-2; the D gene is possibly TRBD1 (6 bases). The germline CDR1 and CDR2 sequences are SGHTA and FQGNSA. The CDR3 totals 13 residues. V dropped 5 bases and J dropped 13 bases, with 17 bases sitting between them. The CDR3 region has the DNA TGTGCCAGCAGCCCAGAAGGGGGAGCTGGACTGTTTTTT. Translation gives CASSPEGGAGLFF.

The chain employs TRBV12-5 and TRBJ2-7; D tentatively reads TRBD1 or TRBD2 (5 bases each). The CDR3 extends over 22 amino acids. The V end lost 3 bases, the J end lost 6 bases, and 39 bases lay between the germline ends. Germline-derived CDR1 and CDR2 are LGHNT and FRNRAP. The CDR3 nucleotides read TGTGCTAGTGGTTTCCGATTAAATTTGGGCCTCCCTGTATGGGGGAGTTCCGGCGAGCAGTACTTC. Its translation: CASGFRLNLGLPVWGSSGEQYF.

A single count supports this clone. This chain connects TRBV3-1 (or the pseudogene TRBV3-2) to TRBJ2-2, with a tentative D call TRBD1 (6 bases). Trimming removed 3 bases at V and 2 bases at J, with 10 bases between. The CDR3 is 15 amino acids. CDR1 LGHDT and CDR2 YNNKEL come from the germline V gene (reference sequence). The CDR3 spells CASSHTGTNTGELFF. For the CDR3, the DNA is TGTGCCAGCAGCCACACAGGGACCAACACCGGGGAGCTGTTTTTT.

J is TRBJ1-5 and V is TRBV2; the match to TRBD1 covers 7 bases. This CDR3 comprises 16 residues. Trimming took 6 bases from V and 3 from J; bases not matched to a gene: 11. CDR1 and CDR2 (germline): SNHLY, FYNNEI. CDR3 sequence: CASRKETGSDNQPQHF. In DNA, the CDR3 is TGTGCCAGCAGGAAAGAGACAGGGTCCGACAATCAGCCCCAGCATTTT.

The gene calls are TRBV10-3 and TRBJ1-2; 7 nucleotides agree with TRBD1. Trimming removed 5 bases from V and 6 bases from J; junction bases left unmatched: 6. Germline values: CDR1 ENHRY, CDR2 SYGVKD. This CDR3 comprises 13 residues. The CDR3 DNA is TGTGCCATCAGTCGTGACAGGGTCAATGGCTACACCTTC. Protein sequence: CAISRDRVNGYTF.

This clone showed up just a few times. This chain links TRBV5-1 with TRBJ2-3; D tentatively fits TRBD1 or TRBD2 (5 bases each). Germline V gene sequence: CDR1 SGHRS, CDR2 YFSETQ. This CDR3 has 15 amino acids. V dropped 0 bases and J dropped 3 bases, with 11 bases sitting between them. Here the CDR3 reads CASSLDQGRTDTQYF. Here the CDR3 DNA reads TGCGCCAGCAGCTTGGATCAGGGACGGACAGATACGCAGTATTTT.

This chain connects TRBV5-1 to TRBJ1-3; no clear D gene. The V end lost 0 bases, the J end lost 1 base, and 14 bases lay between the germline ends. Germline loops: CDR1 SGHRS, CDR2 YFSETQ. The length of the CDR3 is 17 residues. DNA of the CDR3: TGCGCCAGCAGCTTGGATCGGGGTCGATCTTCTGGAAACACCATATATTTT. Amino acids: CASSLDRGRSSGNTIYF.

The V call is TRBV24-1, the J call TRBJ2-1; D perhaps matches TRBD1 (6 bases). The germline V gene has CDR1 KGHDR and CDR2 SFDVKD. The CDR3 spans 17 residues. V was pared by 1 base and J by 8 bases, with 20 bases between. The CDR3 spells CATSDFHPGTSSYEQFF. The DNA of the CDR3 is TGTGCCACCAGTGATTTCCACCCCGGGACAAGTTCGTATGAGCAGTTCTTC.

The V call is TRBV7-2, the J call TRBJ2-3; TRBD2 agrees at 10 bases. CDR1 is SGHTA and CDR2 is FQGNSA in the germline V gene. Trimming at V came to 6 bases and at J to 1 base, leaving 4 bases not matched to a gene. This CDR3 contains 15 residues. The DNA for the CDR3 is TGTGCCAGCAGGTTCGGACTAGCGGGCACAGATACGCAGTATTTT. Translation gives CASRFGLAGTDTQYF.

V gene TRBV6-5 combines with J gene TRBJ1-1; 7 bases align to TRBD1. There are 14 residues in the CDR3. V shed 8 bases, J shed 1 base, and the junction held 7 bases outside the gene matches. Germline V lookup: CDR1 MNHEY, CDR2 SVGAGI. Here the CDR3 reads CASSQQGKNTEAFF. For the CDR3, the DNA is TGTGCCAGCTCCCAACAGGGGAAGAACACTGAAGCTTTCTTT.

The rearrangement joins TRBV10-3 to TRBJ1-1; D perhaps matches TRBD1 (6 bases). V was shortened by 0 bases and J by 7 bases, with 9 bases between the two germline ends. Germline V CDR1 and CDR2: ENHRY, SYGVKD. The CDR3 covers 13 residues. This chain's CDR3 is CAISESGQVEAFF. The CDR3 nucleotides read TGTGCCATCAGTGAGTCGGGACAAGTTGAAGCTTTCTTT.